This TCR beta chain was captured by sequencing in a study of blood T cell repertoires in COVID-19 (dated by TCRdb to about 2020). As for the study more broadly: Recovered participants in ImmuneRACE Cohort 3 were defined as having two consecutive negative NP/OP PCR tests, clearance from a healthcare professional, or resolution of symptoms. Samples from collaborators originated in the United States, Italy and Spain and spanned both the acute and convalescent phases of COVID-19. The material from the prospective study consisted of cDNA or gDNA derived from T cells, B-cell-depleted T cells, or PBMCs. The dataset comprised deeply sampled blood TCRbeta repertoires from subjects exposed to, actively infected with, or recovered from COVID-19. The repertoires were released in a freely available public database meant as a resource for research on the immune response to SARS-CoV-2. Samples were obtained from the ongoing ImmuneRACE study (first 160 participants) and from 1,254 subjects provided by 6 global collaborators. The sample metadata nearly always contained a de-identified subject ID, COVID-19 status, age in years and sex. HLA class I and class II types, where available, came from metadata supplied by the sample provider rather than from assay-based typing. General findings and caveats noted by the study authors: The amount of clinical and demographic metadata varied by source and participant and was provided uncurated.

Note on this clone: There is no known antigen for this receptor. No base-level quality is on record; no much larger clone is a single base apart.

The junction shows trimming of 7 bases on V and 8 bases on J, plus 17 bases between the germline ends. CDR3 length: 13 amino acids, cysteine to phenylalanine. The only DNA kept is the CDR3, 39 bases in frame from the first base. Per the germline V gene, SQVTM is the CDR1 and ANQGSEA is the CDR2. TCRbeta CDR3 regions were amplified from genomic DNA by means of the immunoSEQ Assay, a bias-controlled multiplex PCR. From the authors' description of their analysis: Nucleated cell counts per sample were estimated from amplification of reference gene primers within the assay. To quantify the absolute abundance of each unique TCRbeta CDR3 rearrangement, sequence reads were collapsed and filtered. For each sample, productive Simpson clonality was calculated by taking the square root of Simpson's diversity index across productive rearrangements. Not all clones reach the TCRdb copy of this immuneACCESS table, which keeps in-frame sequences only. Checked studies attribute under half of the gap to unresolved V genes and leave the rest unexplained. That table supplies the V and J calls and clone size; D and trimming were determined from the DNA. The sample contains about 400,000 clones, more than 70% of them found a single time. Clones ranked in the top ten supply more than 1.5% of the sample.

Enrolling through a virtual design, the prospective study's participants ranged in age from roughly 18 to 95 years and lived across about two dozen United States geographic areas. Cohort assignment in the prospective study relied on participant-reported clinical history from a screening survey and a study questionnaire. In the prospective study, whole blood, serum and a nasopharyngeal or oropharyngeal swab were collected from each participant by mobile phlebotomists. Prospective study participants could optionally give additional blood draws and questionnaires over an approximately 2-month period. Prospective study blood samples were shipped either frozen or at room temperature before DNA extraction.

The sequence was collected from a man aged 35 to 55 in a cohort exposed to, infected with or recovered from COVID-19 (not recorded which). The sample taken for sequencing was PBMCs or T cells enriched from blood (not recorded which). This chain joins TRBV29-1 to TRBJ1-4; a tentative D match to TRBD1 spans 6 bases. The DNA sequence follows: TGCAGCGCTGTTCGGGGGGGCGAGGAAAAACTGTTTTTT. It specifies CSAVRGGEEKLFF.